These 21 T cell receptor beta chains came from one sample sequenced in a study of T cell responses to AZD1222 COVID-19 vaccine. Libraries were prepared by immunoSEQ multiplex PCR; TCRdb keeps only in-frame clonotypes and omits some of them. The data hold about 120,000 clones, with 92% observed a single time. The sample consisted of peripheral blood, taken on day 0 of AZD1222 vaccination. These receptors were collected from an adult in good health.

The chain employs TRBV2 and TRBJ1-2, with 9 bases fitting TRBD1. The V gene's germline CDR1 is SNHLY and CDR2 FYNNEI. The CDR3 spans 15 residues. Trimming took 6 bases from V and 4 from J; bases not matched to a gene: 9. The CDR3 DNA reads TGTGCCAGCAGCGCGGGACAGGGAGAGATCTATGGCTACACCTTC. It is translated as CASSAGQGEIYGYTF.

This clone was detected only once. The rearrangement links TRBV6-6 to TRBJ1-1; TRBD1 agrees at 7 bases. The germline gives CDR1 MNHNY, CDR2 SVGAGI (reference sequence). Unmatched junction bases numbered 10, after V lost 5 bases and J lost 4 bases. The CDR3 spans 15 residues. As DNA, the CDR3 is TGTGCCAGCAGTACCGCGTCAGGGGGTCTCACTGAAGCTTTCTTT. This gives the protein CASSTASGGLTEAFF.

This chain connects TRBV4-1 to TRBJ1-5; D perhaps matches TRBD1 (6 bases). Germline CDR1 reads MGHRA; CDR2 reads YSYEKL. V lost 2 bases and J 6 bases, leaving 17 bases between the germline ends. CDR3 length: 16 amino acids. CDR3: CASSQTTLRGLQPQHF. The CDR3, as DNA: TGCGCCAGCAGCCAAACCACCCTTCGGGGGCTTCAGCCCCAGCATTTT.

In its sample, this clone was seen a few times. This chain links TRBV2 with TRBJ2-3; no firm D call. The ends were cut back, 3 bases at V and 0 bases at J, with 10 bases in the middle. This CDR3 contains 15 residues. Germline V gene sequence: CDR1 SNHLY, CDR2 FYNNEI. This chain's CDR3 is CASSEETFSTDTQYF. The CDR3 region has the DNA TGTGCCAGCAGTGAGGAGACATTTAGCACAGATACGCAGTATTTT.

The V and J genes are TRBV14 and TRBJ1-6; D gene uncertain. The CDR3 sequence is 13 residues long. V was cut by 0 bases and J by 10 bases, with 7 bases left in between. The V gene's germline CDR1 is SGHDN and CDR2 FVKESK. This CDR3 reads CASSQEHDSPLHF. DNA of the CDR3: TGTGCCAGCAGCCAAGAACACGACTCACCCCTCCACTTT. The whole variable domain, filled in from reference TRBV14 and TRBJ1-6, reads EAGVTQFPSHSVIEKGQTVTLRCDPISGHDNLYWYRRVMGKEIKFLLHFVKESKQDESGMPNNRFLAERTGGTYSTLKVQPAELEDSGVYFCASSQEHDSPLHFGNGTRLTVT.

This chain connects TRBV7-8 to TRBJ2-2; D unclear. Trimming cost V 3 bases and J 4 bases, with 12 bases left between them. The CDR3 loop spans 15 amino acids. CDR1 is SGHVS and CDR2 is FQNEAQ in the germline V gene. The CDR3 region has the DNA TGTGCCAGCAGCTTGGTCCCTCTTCTCACCGGGGAGCTGTTTTTT. This encodes CASSLVPLLTGELFF. The whole variable domain, remainder taken from reference TRBV7-8 and TRBJ2-2, is GAGVSQSPRYKVAKRGQDVALRCDPISGHVSLFWYQQALGQGPEFLTYFQNEAQLDKSGLPSDRFFAERPEGSVSTLKIQRTQQEDSAVYLCASSLVPLLTGELFFGEGSRLTVL.

The gene calls are TRBV6-2 or TRBV6-3 and TRBJ1-1; unclear D gene. The ends were cut back, 4 bases at V and 0 bases at J, with 9 bases in the middle. This CDR3 contains 14 residues. Germline V gene lookup returns CDR1 MNHEY and CDR2 SVGEGT. The CDR3 DNA sequence: TGTGCCAGCAGTTTCCGAATCATGAACACTGAAGCTTTCTTT. Translated, it gives CASSFRIMNTEAFF.

The chain recombines TRBV29-1 with TRBJ2-1; D not certain. The germline V gene has CDR1 SQVTM and CDR2 ANQGSEA. The V end lost 4 bases, the J end lost 8 bases, and 9 bases lay between the germline ends. This CDR3 region has 11 residues. This CDR3 is CSVGVGYEQFF. The CDR3 nucleotides read TGCAGCGTTGGGGTGGGGTATGAGCAGTTCTTC.

This chain uses TRBV24-1 with TRBJ2-1; TRBD2 is a possible D gene (6 bases). The CDR3 has 16 amino acids. In germline, CDR1 is KGHDR, CDR2 SFDVKD. V dropped 9 bases and J dropped 6 bases, with 23 bases sitting between them. CDR3 in DNA: TGTGCCACCTCGCAGACTAGACTTTATGCGGGCAATGAGCAGTTCTTC. Amino acid sequence: CATSQTRLYAGNEQFF.

The V gene is TRBV2, the J gene TRBJ1-1; D ambiguous. The CDR3 contains 13 residues. The germline V gene has CDR1 SNHLY and CDR2 FYNNEI. V gave up 5 bases and J gave up 5 bases, with 12 bases separating them. The CDR3 is CASSTDRGTEAFF. The CDR3 nucleotides are TGTGCCAGCAGTACCGACCGAGGGACTGAAGCTTTCTTT.

The genes are TRBV7-9 and TRBJ2-1, with TRBD2 as a possible D gene (5 bases). The CDR3 length is 13 residues. Trimming removed 4 bases at V and 8 bases at J, with 12 bases between. Germline V gene sequence: CDR1 SEHNR, CDR2 FQNEAQ (reference sequence). This CDR3 reads CASSWEPGDEQFF. CDR3 in DNA: TGTGCCAGCAGCTGGGAGCCCGGCGATGAGCAGTTCTTC.

The chain has TRBV11-2 and TRBJ2-7; TRBD1 agrees at 9 bases. CDR1 SGHAT and CDR2 FQNNGV come from the germline V gene. J lost 9 bases, V lost 5 bases, and 11 bases had no gene match. There are 14 residues in the CDR3. For the CDR3, the DNA is TGTGCCAGCAGCCCCAGACAGGGGGAGTTTGGGCAGTACTTC. Protein: CASSPRQGEFGQYF.

The chain recombines TRBV2 with TRBJ1-2, with TRBD1 matching 10 bases. Per germline, CDR1 SNHLY and CDR2 FYNNEI. V was pared by 7 bases and J by 3 bases, with 14 bases of the junction left unmatched. The CDR3 spans 17 residues. CDR3 DNA: TGTGCCAGCACTCTAGACAGGGGGCGGGGTATCGACTATGGCTACACCTTC. It translates to CASTLDRGRGIDYGYTF.

This chain connects TRBV5-4 to TRBJ1-2; 7 bases line up with TRBD1. Germline V CDR1 and CDR2: SGHNT, YYREEE (reference sequence). The V segment lost 3 bases and the J segment 3 bases; nucleotides outside the gene matches: 8. The CDR3 is 15 amino acids. In DNA form, the CDR3 reads TGTGCCAGCAGCTCGGCCGGACAGGCTTACTATGGCTACACCTTC. This encodes CASSSAGQAYYGYTF.

The chain couples TRBV27 to TRBJ1-6; 8 nucleotides line up with TRBD1. V shed 6 bases, J shed 3 bases, and the junction held 4 bases outside the gene matches. The CDR3 has 15 residues. CDR1 and CDR2 from the germline V gene are MNHEY and SMNVEV (reference sequence). The CDR3 region is CASSRQGFYNSPLHF. The CDR3 DNA follows: TGTGCCAGCAGCCGACAGGGGTTCTATAATTCACCCCTCCACTTT.

CDR3 sequence: CASSPGAVPNTEAFF. CDR3 nucleotides: TGTGCCAGCTCACCGGGGGCGGTACCGAACACTGAAGCTTTCTTT. The chain recombines TRBV18 with TRBJ1-1; weak D call: TRBD1 (6 bases). The CDR3 is made up of 15 amino acids. Trimming took 3 bases from V and 1 from J, leaving 12 bases between them. Looked up from germline, CDR1 is KGHSH and CDR2 is LQKENI.

The rearrangement joins TRBV15 to TRBJ1-4; D is perhaps TRBD1 (6 bases). V was clipped by 4 bases and J by 8 bases, with 20 bases between them. The length of the CDR3 is 16 residues. Per germline, CDR1 LNHNV and CDR2 YYDKDF (reference sequence). CDR3 region: CATSTTMGGLREKLFF. CDR3 sequence (DNA): TGTGCCACCAGCACTACAATGGGGGGGCTTCGAGAAAAACTGTTTTTT.

The table lists this clone with a count of one. The rearrangement links TRBV6-5 to TRBJ1-2; no reliable D call. This CDR3 contains 14 residues. Germline CDR1 MNHEY, CDR2 SVGAGI. The V and J ends lost 4 bases and 2 bases respectively, with 11 bases between them. CDR3 loop: CASSSPTGNYGYTF. The CDR3 bases are TGTGCCAGCAGTTCACCAACCGGCAACTATGGCTACACCTTC.

V usage is TRBV2 and J usage is TRBJ1-2; D may be TRBD1 (6 bases). The CDR3 runs to 13 residues. Trimming shortened V by 8 bases and J by 4 bases, and 14 bases separated the two germline ends. The germline V gene has CDR1 SNHLY and CDR2 FYNNEI. DNA of the CDR3: TGTGCCAGCCAAGACAGGAGATTCTATGGCTACACCTTC. Encoded protein: CASQDRRFYGYTF.

The chain couples TRBV1 to TRBJ2-3; the table's TRBD2 call for D was not verified on the DNA. TRBV1 is termed a pseudogene. The CDR3 sequence is 14 residues long. The CDR3 bases are TGCACCAGCAGCCAGGGACTAGAGGCTGATACGCAGTATTTT. Translation: CTSSQGLEADTQYF.

The J gene is TRBJ1-4, the V gene TRBV5-8; TRBD1 might be the D (6 bases). Germline CDR1 reads SGHTS; CDR2 reads YDEGEE. This CDR3 has 15 residues. Trimming took 4 bases from V and 4 from J, leaving 14 bases between them. As DNA, the CDR3 is TGTGCCAGCAGCCGACCGACAGGAGTTAATGAAAAACTGTTTTTT. Translated, it gives CASSRPTGVNEKLFF.